These T cell receptor beta chains were read from a single sample in a study of cytomegalovirus exposure and HLA in healthy donors. Profiling relied on immunoSEQ multiplex PCR, and the TCRdb table lists in-frame clones only, not all of them. In the table there are about 160,000 clones, roughly 96% of which are singletons. Sequencing was done on a sample of PBMCs. Receptors originate from a woman aged 18-29 years in good health and CMV-seronegative. CDR3s include the opening cysteine and the closing phenylalanine or tryptophan. D genes are given only for firm matches. Rows may omit the clone size; those that give it use once, few, many or a size class.

V gene,J gene,clone size,D gene,CDR3 DNA,CDR3 protein
TRBV7-3,TRBJ1-3,.,.,TGTGCCAGCAGCACCGGACAGGGAAACACCATATATTTT,CASSTGQGNTIYF
TRBV9,TRBJ2-7,.,.,TGTGCCAGCAGCCCGCTAGGGGGGGGTCCGAGCTACGAGCAGTACTTC,CASSPLGGGPSYEQYF
TRBV21-1,TRBJ2-1,.,.,TGTGCCAACAGAATGAACTGCTCCCCGGGGGGGGTAAACAATGAGCAGTTCTTC,CANRMNCSPGGVNNEQFF
TRBV5-1,TRBJ2-7,.,TRBD1,TGCGCCAGCAGCCCGGGGACAGGGGGCCTCGAGCAGTACTTC,CASSPGTGGLEQYF
TRBV4-1,TRBJ2-2,.,TRBD1,TGCGCCAGCAGCCCTCTGAGCCACGGGACAGGGGTCTCCGGGGAGCTGTTTTTT,CASSPLSHGTGVSGELFF
TRBV18,TRBJ2-7,.,TRBD2,TGTGCCAGCTCCAACGGGGGGAGGAGCGACGAGCAGTACTTC,CASSNGGRSDEQYF
TRBV7-7,TRBJ2-2,.,TRBD2,TGTGCTAGCAGCCCTAGCGGGTTTAACACCGGGGAGCTGTTTTTT,CASSPSGFNTGELFF
TRBV18,TRBJ1-1,.,.,TGTGCCAGCTCACCCGCCGGGGGGGGGATGAACACTGAAGCTTTCTTT,CASSPAGGGMNTEAFF
TRBV7-9,TRBJ2-1,.,.,TGTGCCAGCAGCCCCCCGGGAAGGCCCTACAATGAGCAGTTCTTC,CASSPPGRPYNEQFF
TRBV30,TRBJ1-5,once,.,TGTGCCTGGAGTCCCAACCGCCAGGCTAATCAGCCCCAGCATTTT,CAWSPNRQANQPQHF
TRBV15,TRBJ1-5,.,TRBD1,TGTGCCACCAGCAGAGATGGTCAGGGGGGTCAGCCCCAGCATTTT,CATSRDGQGGQPQHF
TRBV5-1,TRBJ2-3,.,.,TGCGCCAGCAGCTTGGAGGAGGGATGGGGCACAGATACGCAGTATTTT,CASSLEEGWGTDTQYF
TRBV9,TRBJ1-4,.,.,TGTGCCAGCAGCGTAGGCCTAAATGAAAAACTGTTTTTT,CASSVGLNEKLFF
TRBV11-2,TRBJ2-3,.,.,TGTGCCAGCTTAGGGGGTACAGATACGCAGTATTTT,CASLGGTDTQYF
TRBV11-1,TRBJ2-1,.,.,TGTGCCAGCAGCTCCCTACAGACCTACAATGAGCAGTTCTTC,CASSSLQTYNEQFF
TRBV6-5,TRBJ1-1,.,.,TGTGCCAGCAGTTACTCAGCAGGATTGAACACTGAAGCTTTCTTT,CASSYSAGLNTEAFF
TRBV30,TRBJ1-2,.,TRBD1,TGTGCCTGGACCGGGACAGGCTTTTGGGGCTACACCTTC,CAWTGTGFWGYTF
TRBV7-9,TRBJ2-2,.,.,TGTGCCAGCAGCTTACCTGGCGGGGTCGGCGGGGAGCTGTTTTTT,CASSLPGGVGGELFF
TRBV5-1,TRBJ1-4,.,.,TGCGCCAGCGGGAGGGGGGGAAATGAAAAACTGTTTTTT,CASGRGGNEKLFF
TRBV19,TRBJ1-1,.,.,TGTGCCAGTAGTATCCCTCCACTAAGTACTTTCTTT,CASSIPPLSTFF
TRBV4-1,TRBJ1-2,once,.,TGCGCCAGCAGCCAAGCGGTTCTTGGTCCAGGGAATAACTATGGCTACACCTTC,CASSQAVLGPGNNYGYTF
TRBV5-6,TRBJ1-3,.,.,TGTGCCAGCAGCTTGTGGAGGAAAAACTCTGGAAACACCATATATTTT,CASSLWRKNSGNTIYF
TRBV19,TRBJ2-3,.,TRBD2,TGTGCCAGTAGTATACGTTCGGGCGGGACTAGCGGGTTATCAAGCACAGATACGCAGTATTTT,CASSIRSGGTSGLSSTDTQYF
TRBV7-2,TRBJ2-3,.,.,TGTGCCAGCTCTGGACAGAACACAGATACGCAGTATTTT,CASSGQNTDTQYF
TRBV19,TRBJ2-3,.,TRBD1,TGTGCCAGTACGCCGGGACAGGGTATAGATACGCAGTATTTT,CASTPGQGIDTQYF
TRBV5-1,TRBJ2-7,.,.,TGCGCCAGCCGGGACGCAGGGGTTAATCTCGACGAGCAGTACTTC,CASRDAGVNLDEQYF
TRBV9,TRBJ1-6,.,.,TGTGCCAGCAGCGTAGGAACAGTAGAACCATCCCTCCACTTT,CASSVGTVEPSLHF
TRBV5-1,TRBJ2-7,.,TRBD1,TGCGCCAGCAGCTTGGGAGGGACAGGGTCTTCCTACGAGCAGTACTTC,CASSLGGTGSSYEQYF
TRBV27,TRBJ2-1,.,TRBD2,TGTGCCAGCAGTTATGAGGGCGGGGGGGCGAAGCCCTACAATGAGCAGTTCTTC,CASSYEGGGAKPYNEQFF
TRBV6-6,TRBJ2-3,.,TRBD2,TGTGCCAGCAAGGCTAGCGGGGATACTCACACAGATACGCAGTATTTT,CASKASGDTHTDTQYF
TRBV27,TRBJ2-7,.,.,TGTGCCAGTAGACATTTGAGGGGGAAGGGATACGAGCAGTACTTC,CASRHLRGKGYEQYF